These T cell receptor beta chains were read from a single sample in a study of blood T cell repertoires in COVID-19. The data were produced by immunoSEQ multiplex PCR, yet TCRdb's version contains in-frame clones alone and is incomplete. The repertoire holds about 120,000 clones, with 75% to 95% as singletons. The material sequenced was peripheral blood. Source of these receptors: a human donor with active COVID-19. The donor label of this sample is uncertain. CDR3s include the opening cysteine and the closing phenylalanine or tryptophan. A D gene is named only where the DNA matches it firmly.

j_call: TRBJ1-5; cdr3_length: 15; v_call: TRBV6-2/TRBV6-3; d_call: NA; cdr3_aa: CASSYSSMSDQPQHF
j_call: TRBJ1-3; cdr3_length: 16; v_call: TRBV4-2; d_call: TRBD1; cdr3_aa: CASSPSQQGAGNTIYF
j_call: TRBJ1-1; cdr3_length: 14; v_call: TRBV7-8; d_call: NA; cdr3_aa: CASSLAQGISEAFF
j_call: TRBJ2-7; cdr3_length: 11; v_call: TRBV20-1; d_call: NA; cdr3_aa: CSAIQGYEQYF
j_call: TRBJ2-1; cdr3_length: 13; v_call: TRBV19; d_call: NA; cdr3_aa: CASSVLSYNEQFF
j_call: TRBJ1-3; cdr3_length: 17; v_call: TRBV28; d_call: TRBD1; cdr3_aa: CASSSWTGLSSGNTIYF
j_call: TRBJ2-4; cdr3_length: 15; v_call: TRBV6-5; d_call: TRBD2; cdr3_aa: CASTGTSGGVGIQYF
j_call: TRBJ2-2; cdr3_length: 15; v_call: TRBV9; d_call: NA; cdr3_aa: CASSVGYRAVGELFF
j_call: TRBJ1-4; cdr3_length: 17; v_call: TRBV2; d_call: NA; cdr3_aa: CASSDWGRWEANEKLFF
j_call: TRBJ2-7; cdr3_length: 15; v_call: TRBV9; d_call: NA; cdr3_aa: CASSVAGDSNYEQYF
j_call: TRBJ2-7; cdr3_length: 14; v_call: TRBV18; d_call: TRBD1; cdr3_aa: CASHTQGDWNEQYF
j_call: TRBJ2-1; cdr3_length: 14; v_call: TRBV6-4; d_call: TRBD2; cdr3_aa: CASSDRAGGPFKFF
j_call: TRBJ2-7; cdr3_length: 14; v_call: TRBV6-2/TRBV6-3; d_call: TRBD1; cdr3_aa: CASSSRTGSYEQYF
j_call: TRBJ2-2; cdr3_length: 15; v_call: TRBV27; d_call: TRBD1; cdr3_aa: CASSLHRGGTGELFF
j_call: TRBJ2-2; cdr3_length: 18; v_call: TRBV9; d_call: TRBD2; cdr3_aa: CASSVDWGSGGAAGELFF
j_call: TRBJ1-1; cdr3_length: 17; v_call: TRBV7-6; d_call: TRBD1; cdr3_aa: CASSLTASGTGNTEAFF
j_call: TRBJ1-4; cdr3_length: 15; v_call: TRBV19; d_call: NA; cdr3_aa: CASSIWGATNEKLFF
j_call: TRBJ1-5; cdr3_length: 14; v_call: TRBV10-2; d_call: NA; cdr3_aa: CASRDRLGNQPQHF
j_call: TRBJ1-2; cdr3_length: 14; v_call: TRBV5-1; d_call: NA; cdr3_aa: CASSLGQGSYGYTF
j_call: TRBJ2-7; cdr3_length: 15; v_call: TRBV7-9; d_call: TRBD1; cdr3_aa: CASSLGRDRGYEQYF
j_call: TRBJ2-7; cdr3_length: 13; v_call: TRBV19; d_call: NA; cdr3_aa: CASSIDLIREQYF
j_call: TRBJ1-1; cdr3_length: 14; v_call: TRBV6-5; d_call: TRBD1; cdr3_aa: CASSYEYRGTEAFF
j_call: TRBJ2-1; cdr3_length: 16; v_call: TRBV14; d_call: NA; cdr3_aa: CASSQEPGLSYNEQFF
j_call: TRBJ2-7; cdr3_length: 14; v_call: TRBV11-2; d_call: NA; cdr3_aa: CASSLGSGGYEQYF
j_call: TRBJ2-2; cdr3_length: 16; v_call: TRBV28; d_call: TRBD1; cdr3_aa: CASSSSGQGFERELFF
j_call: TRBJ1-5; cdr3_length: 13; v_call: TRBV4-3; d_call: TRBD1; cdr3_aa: CASSRDRNQPQHF
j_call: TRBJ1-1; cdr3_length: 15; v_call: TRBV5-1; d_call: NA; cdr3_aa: CASSRFGQLNTEAFF
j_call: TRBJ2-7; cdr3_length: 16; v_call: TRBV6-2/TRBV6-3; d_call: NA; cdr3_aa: CASSRLDVGSSYEQYF
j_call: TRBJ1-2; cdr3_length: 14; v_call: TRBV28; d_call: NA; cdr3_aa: CASSLLRDHYGYTF
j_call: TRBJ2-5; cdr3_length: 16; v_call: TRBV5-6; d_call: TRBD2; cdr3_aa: CASSLGGGASQETQYF
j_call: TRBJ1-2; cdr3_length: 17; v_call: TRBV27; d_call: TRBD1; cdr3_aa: CASSPLWAGGGNYGYTF
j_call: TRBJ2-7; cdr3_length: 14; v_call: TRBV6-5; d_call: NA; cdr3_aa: CASSYRRGGYEQYF
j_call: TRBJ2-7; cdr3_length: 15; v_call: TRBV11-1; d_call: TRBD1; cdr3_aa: CASSLGGTGFHEQYF
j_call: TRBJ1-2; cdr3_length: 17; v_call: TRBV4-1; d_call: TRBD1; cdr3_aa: CASSRTGTGGQNYGYTF
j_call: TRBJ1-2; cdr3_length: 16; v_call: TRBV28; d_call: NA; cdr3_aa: CASSSLGQIGTYGYTF
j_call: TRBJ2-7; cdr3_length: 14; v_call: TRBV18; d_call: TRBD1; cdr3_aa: CASSQQGATYEQYF
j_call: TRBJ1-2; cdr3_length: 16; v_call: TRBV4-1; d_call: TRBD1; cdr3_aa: CASSHHRGGFYYGYTF